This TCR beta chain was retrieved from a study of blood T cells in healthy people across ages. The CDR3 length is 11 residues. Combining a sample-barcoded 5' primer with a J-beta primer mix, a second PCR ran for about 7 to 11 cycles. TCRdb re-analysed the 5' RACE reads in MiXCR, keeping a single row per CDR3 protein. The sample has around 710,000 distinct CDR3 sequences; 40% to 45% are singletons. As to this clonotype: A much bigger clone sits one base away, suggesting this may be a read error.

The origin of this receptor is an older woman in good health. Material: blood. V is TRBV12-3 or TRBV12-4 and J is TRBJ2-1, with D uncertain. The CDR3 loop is CASSPFNERFF. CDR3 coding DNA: TGTGCCAGCAGTCCTTTCAATGAGCGGTTCTTC.